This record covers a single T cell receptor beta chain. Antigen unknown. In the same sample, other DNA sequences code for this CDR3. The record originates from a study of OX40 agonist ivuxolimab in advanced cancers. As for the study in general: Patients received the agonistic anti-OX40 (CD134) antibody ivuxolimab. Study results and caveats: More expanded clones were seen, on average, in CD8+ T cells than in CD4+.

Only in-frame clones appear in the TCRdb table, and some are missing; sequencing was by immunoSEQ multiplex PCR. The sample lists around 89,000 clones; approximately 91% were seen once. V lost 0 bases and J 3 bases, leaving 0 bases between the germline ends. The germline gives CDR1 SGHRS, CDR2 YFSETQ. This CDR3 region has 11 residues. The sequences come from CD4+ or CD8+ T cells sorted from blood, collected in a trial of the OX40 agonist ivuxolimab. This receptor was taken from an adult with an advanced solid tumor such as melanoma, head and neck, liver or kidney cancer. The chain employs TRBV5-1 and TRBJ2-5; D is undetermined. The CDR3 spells CASSLEETQYF. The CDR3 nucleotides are TGCGCCAGCAGCTTGGAAGAGACCCAGTACTTC.